The entry that follows covers one TCR beta chain sequence. At one boundary the junction diverges from the germline segment, which might be a read error. This CDR3 spans 14 amino acids. Germline values: CDR1 SGHDT, CDR2 YYEEEE. It was during active infection that Seattle patients were enrolled and then longitudinally followed. Some clones are missing from TCRdb's copy, which holds only in-frame ones; the method was immunoSEQ multiplex PCR. The profile covers some 290,000 clones, with under 90% appearing a single time and around 10% taken by the ten largest. This specimen belongs to a study of blood T cell repertoires in COVID-19. Study in general: Researchers got acute and convalescent COVID-19 samples from the United States, Italy and Spain. T cells, B-cell-depleted T cells, or PBMCs supplied cDNA or gDNA.

The chain employs TRBV5-6 and TRBJ1-1; D is possibly TRBD1 (6 bases). The source is a woman under 40 with COVID-19, enrolled during active disease. What was sequenced was peripheral blood. The CDR3 spells CASSLMRGNAEAFF. CDR3 DNA sequence: TGTGCCAGCAGCTTGATGAGGGGGAACGCTGAAGCTTTCTTT.